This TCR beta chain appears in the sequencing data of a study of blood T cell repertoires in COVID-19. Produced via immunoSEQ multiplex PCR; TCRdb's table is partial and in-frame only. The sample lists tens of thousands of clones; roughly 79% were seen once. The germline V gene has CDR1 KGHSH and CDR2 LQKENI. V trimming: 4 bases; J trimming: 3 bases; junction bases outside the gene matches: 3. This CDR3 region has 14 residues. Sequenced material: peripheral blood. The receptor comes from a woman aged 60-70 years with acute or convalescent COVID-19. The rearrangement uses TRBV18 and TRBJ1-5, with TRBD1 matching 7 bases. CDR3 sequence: CASSLQGNNQPQHF. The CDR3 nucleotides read TGTGCCAGCTCACTACAGGGGAACAATCAGCCCCAGCATTTT.